The next 18 T cell receptor beta chains were all read from a single sample in a study of T cells in Graves' hyperthyroidism and ophthalmopathy. Authors of the study amplified TCR beta CDR3 regions from RNA transcripts. Initially, a first-round RT-PCR of the TCR CDR3 employed the HTBI primer set. Each CDR3 protein is one row after TCRdb ran MiXCR on the multiplex PCR reads. Of roughly 400,000 distinct CDR3 sequences listed, about 14% are singletons. Material: blood. These TCRs come from a man aged 45-60 years with Graves' ophthalmopathy.

This clonotype was counted at least ten times. The chain employs TRBV3-1 and TRBJ2-3, with a tentative D call TRBD2 (7 bases). Trimming stripped 0 bases from V and 2 bases from J, with 15 bases between. Looked up from germline, CDR1 is LGHDT and CDR2 is YNNKEL (reference sequence). This CDR3 is built from 17 residues. CDR3 sequence (DNA): TGTGCCAGCAGCCAAGATCGGGGGCGGGGGTCCACAGATACGCAGTATTTT. This gives the protein CASSQDRGRGSTDTQYF.

This chain connects TRBV29-1 to TRBJ2-3; 11 nucleotides line up with TRBD1. CDR1 SQVTM and CDR2 ANQGSEA come from the germline V gene. V lost 6 bases, J lost 8 bases, and 19 bases stayed unmatched. The CDR3 is made up of 17 amino acids. The CDR3 here is CSVTTKRTGGLVATQYF. The CDR3 DNA reads TGCAGCGTCACCACCAAGCGGACAGGGGGCCTCGTAGCTACGCAGTATTTT.

This clonotype showed up many times. The gene calls are TRBV18 and TRBJ1-1; D unclear. Germline CDR1 reads KGHSH; CDR2 reads LQKENI. This CDR3 has 14 amino acids. V was pared by 2 bases and J by 4 bases, with 11 bases between. The CDR3 is CASSPMEAGTEAFF. In DNA form, the CDR3 reads TGTGCCAGCTCACCAATGGAAGCTGGCACTGAAGCTTTCTTT.

The sample holds a few counts of this clonotype. Written as DNA, the CDR3 is TGCGCCAGCAGCTTGGGCCGGGACAGCAACGAGCAGTACTTC. Its protein is CASSLGRDSNEQYF. V usage is TRBV5-1 and J usage is TRBJ2-7, with 7 bases fitting TRBD1. Losses at the gene ends were 0 bases for V and 5 bases for J; bases not matched to a gene: 5. This CDR3 contains 14 residues. Germline V CDR1 and CDR2: SGHRS, YFSETQ.

This clonotype was observed many times. The rearrangement joins TRBV7-2 to TRBJ2-1; TRBD2 matches at 9 bases. V lost 1 base and J lost 10; bases outside the gene matches: 5. CDR1 and CDR2 from the germline V gene are SGHTA and FQGNSA. This CDR3 is built from 14 residues. The CDR3 sequence is CASSLGFLAGEQFF. CDR3 DNA sequence: TGTGCCAGCAGCTTAGGGTTCCTAGCGGGAGAGCAGTTCTTC.

A remark on this clonotype: A much larger clone sits a single nucleotide away, making a read error possible. This chain joins TRBV11-1 and TRBJ2-2, with D perhaps matching TRBD1 or TRBD2 (5 bases each). Between the trimmed V and J ends, which lost 2 bases and 4 bases, there was a span of 20 bases. The germline gives CDR1 SGHAT, CDR2 FQDESV (reference sequence). The CDR3 extends over 18 amino acids. CDR3 bases: TGTGCCAGCAGCTTAACTAAGAAAACAAGGGACGGCACCGGGGAGCTGTTTTTT. It translates to CASSLTKKTRDGTGELFF.

J is TRBJ2-2 and V is TRBV11-2; 10 nucleotides match TRBD2. Germline CDR1 and CDR2: SGHAT and FQNNGV. V lost 5 bases and J lost 4; bases outside the gene matches: 10. The CDR3 spans 17 residues. The CDR3 loop is CASSRTVLAGATGELFF. The CDR3 DNA is TGTGCCAGCAGCCGAACGGTCCTAGCGGGAGCCACCGGGGAGCTGTTTTTT.

The chain uses TRBV7-9 and TRBJ2-3, with 8 bases matching TRBD1. The V gene's germline CDR1 is SEHNR and CDR2 FQNEAQ (reference sequence). CDR3 length equals 16 residues. V dropped 3 bases and J dropped 2; count of bases not matched to a gene: 7. DNA for the CDR3: TGTGCCAGCAGCTTGGGGACAGGCGGGCTCACAGATACGCAGTATTTT. Its protein product is CASSLGTGGLTDTQYF.

The sample holds a few counts of this clonotype. The V gene is TRBV7-9, the J gene TRBJ2-2; 12 bases align to TRBD2. The CDR3 length is 14 residues. Germline values: CDR1 SEHNR, CDR2 FQNEAQ (reference sequence). Losses at the gene ends were 5 bases for V and 7 bases for J; bases not matched to a gene: 2. The DNA for the CDR3 is TGTGCCAGCAGCGCGACTAGCGGGAGCGGGGAGCTGTTTTTT. Translation gives CASSATSGSGELFF. Using reference TRBV7-9 and TRBJ2-2 for the parts outside the CDR3, the full variable domain is DTGVSQNPRHKITKRGQNVTFRCDPISEHNRLYWYRQTLGQGPEFLTYFQNEAQLEKSRLLSDRFSAERPKGSFSTLEIQRTEQGDSAMYLCASSATSGSGELFFGEGSRLTVL.

This clonotype was counted at least ten times. The chain has TRBV20-1 and TRBJ2-1, with unresolved D. Looked up from germline, CDR1 is DFQATT and CDR2 is SNEGSKA (reference sequence). V gave up 6 bases and J gave up 8 bases, with 20 bases separating them. The CDR3 sequence is 14 residues long. CDR3 loop: CSAEGLVKDHEQFF. The CDR3 DNA follows: TGCAGTGCCGAAGGGCTAGTAAAGGATCATGAGCAGTTCTTC.

This clonotype has only a few counts. This chain joins TRBV20-1 and TRBJ2-3; D is possibly TRBD1 (5 bases). This CDR3 has 14 residues. The V end lost 6 bases, the J end lost 1 base, and 14 bases lay between the germline ends. CDR1 and CDR2 (germline): DFQATT, SNEGSKA (reference sequence). The CDR3 loop is CSARTFLRTDTQYF. CDR3 DNA sequence: TGCAGTGCCCGGACATTTCTTCGCACAGATACGCAGTATTTT.

At least ten counts were recorded for this clonotype. This rearrangement joins TRBV20-1 to TRBJ2-7; D uncertain. The germline V gene has CDR1 DFQATT and CDR2 SNEGSKA (reference sequence). Trimming removed 3 bases from V and 2 bases from J, with 17 bases in between. CDR3 length equals 15 residues. CDR3 amino acids: CSASPSARLAYEQYF. DNA for the CDR3: TGCAGTGCTAGTCCGAGCGCGCGGCTGGCCTACGAGCAGTACTTC.

This clonotype was counted only a few times. J is TRBJ1-6 and V is TRBV28; no definite D call. CDR1 and CDR2 (germline): MDHEN, SYDVKM. This CDR3 contains 10 residues. The CDR3 sequence: CQAYNSPLHF. The DNA for the CDR3 is TGTCAGGCCTATAATTCACCCCTCCACTTT.

This chain joins TRBV19 and TRBJ2-7; D perhaps matches TRBD1 (6 bases). The CDR3 contains 15 residues. The V and J ends lost 5 bases and 1 base respectively, with 15 bases between them. CDR1 LNHDA and CDR2 SQIVND come from the germline V gene (reference sequence). CDR3 bases: TGTGCCAGTAGTCCCGGGACAACGTTTTCCTACGAGCAGTACTTC. Amino acid sequence: CASSPGTTFSYEQYF.

This clonotype was observed at least ten times. V gene TRBV15 combines with J gene TRBJ2-1; TRBD2 aligns across 11 bases. V shed 4 bases and J 7 bases; nucleotides not matched to a gene: 6. The CDR3 has 15 residues. Germline CDR1 is LNHNV and CDR2 is YYDKDF (reference sequence). The CDR3 here is CATSILAGAWNEQFF. The CDR3 nucleotides read TGTGCCACCAGCATACTAGCGGGAGCCTGGAATGAGCAGTTCTTC.

V is TRBV5-5 and J is TRBJ2-1; 11 positions agree with TRBD2. Germline V CDR1 and CDR2: SGHKS, YYEKEE (reference sequence). The CDR3 has 17 amino acids. V lost 4 bases, J lost 1 base, and 7 bases stayed unmatched. CDR3 protein: CASSQGSGRGSYNEQFF. The CDR3 DNA reads as TGTGCCAGCAGCCAGGGTAGCGGGAGGGGGTCCTACAATGAGCAGTTCTTC.

This clonotype has at least ten counts. The gene calls are TRBV7-9 and TRBJ1-1, with D unresolved. The V and J ends lost 1 base and 1 base respectively, with 7 bases between them. Germline lookup yields CDR1 SEHNR and CDR2 FQNEAQ (reference sequence). CDR3 length equals 14 residues. The CDR3 loop is CASSLDVRNTEAFF. The CDR3 DNA follows: TGTGCCAGCAGCTTAGACGTGAGGAACACTGAAGCTTTCTTT. Based on the CDR3 plus reference TRBV7-9 and TRBJ1-1, the full variable domain is DTGVSQNPRHKITKRGQNVTFRCDPISEHNRLYWYRQTLGQGPEFLTYFQNEAQLEKSRLLSDRFSAERPKGSFSTLEIQRTEQGDSAMYLCASSLDVRNTEAFFGQGTRLTVV.

The chain employs TRBV9 and TRBJ2-1; a weak D match, TRBD1 (5 bases). The CDR3 sequence is 20 residues long. V was cut by 1 base and J by 6 bases, with 29 bases left in between. Germline CDR1 and CDR2: SGDLS and YYNGEE. The CDR3 nucleotides read TGTGCCAGCAGCGTAAGATCGGTTTCGCGCCTCTTTCAAGGGGTCAATGAGCAGTTCTTC. It translates to CASSVRSVSRLFQGVNEQFF.